What follows are 6 T cell receptor beta chains derived from one specimen sequenced in a study of T cells after yellow fever vaccination (dated by TCRdb to between 2018 and 2020). The intended sense of this specimen's treatment or condition label: live attenuated yellow fever vaccine strain. The library was prepared using 5' RACE. The data were produced on an Illumina NovaSeq 6000. The public sequencing data were trimmed at Q25 with fastp and processed into clonotypes with MiXCR by TCRdb, which kept only in-frame beta chains. Here each entry gathers all rows of one CDR3 protein and keeps the most common genes and DNA. Present in this sample are around 340,000 distinct CDR3 sequences, under 15% of which were seen just once. The ten largest clonotypes hold around 3% of the sample. The source material was CD4+ T cells sorted from PBMCs, sampled 15 days after the yellow fever booster vaccination. The source of these receptors is a man between 18 and 29 years old who received the YFV17D yellow fever vaccine.

The chain is built from TRBV20-1 and TRBJ2-3, with 11 nucleotides matching TRBD2. The germline V gene has CDR1 DFQATT and CDR2 SNEGSKA (reference sequence). V lost 6 bases to trimming and J lost 1 base; unmatched junction nucleotides: 12. The CDR3 loop spans 17 amino acids. The CDR3 sequence is CSASLAGGPAGTDTQYF. The DNA of the CDR3 is TGCAGTGCGTCTTTAGCGGGGGGGCCCGCGGGCACAGATACGCAGTATTTT.

This clonotype has just a few counts. V usage is TRBV3-1 and J usage is TRBJ1-1; possible D gene TRBD1, 6 bases. CDR1 is LGHDT and CDR2 is YNNKEL in the germline V gene (reference sequence). The germline V and J ends were trimmed by 2 bases and 2 bases, with 9 bases remaining between them. The CDR3 loop spans 14 amino acids. CDR3 loop: CASSQRTDNTEAFF. CDR3 coding DNA: TGTGCCAGCAGCCAACGGACAGACAACACTGAAGCTTTCTTT.

The table lists this clonotype with many counts. The chain couples TRBV10-2 to TRBJ1-6; 7 positions agree with TRBD1. Germline values: CDR1 WSHSY, CDR2 SAAADI. Trimming took 6 bases from V and 6 from J; bases not matched to a gene: 5. This CDR3 has 14 residues. CDR3 residues: CASSRQGINSPLHF. The CDR3 DNA sequence: TGCGCCAGCAGCCGACAGGGAATTAATTCACCCCTCCACTTT.

V and J are TRBV25-1 and TRBJ2-3; 7 nucleotides match TRBD2. The CDR3 spans 14 residues. Germline V gene data show CDR1 as MGHDK and CDR2 as SYGVNS. With V trimmed by 5 bases and J by 2 bases, 4 bases remained unmatched. This CDR3 is CASSTSEVTDTQYF. The CDR3 DNA sequence: TGTGCCAGCAGTACTAGCGAGGTCACAGATACGCAGTATTTT. Variable domain in full (rest from reference TRBV25-1 and TRBJ2-3): EADIYQTPRYLVIGTGKKITLECSQTMGHDKMYWYQQDPGMELHLIHYSYGVNSTEKGDLSSESTVSRIRTEHFPLTLESARPSHTSQYLCASSTSEVTDTQYFGPGTRLTVL.

This clonotype has more than one count but fewer than ten. The chain is built from TRBV7-9 and TRBJ1-2; no firm D call. The germline V gene has CDR1 SEHNR and CDR2 FQNEAQ (reference sequence). The CDR3 extends over 15 amino acids. Trimming shortened V by 5 bases and J by 6 bases, and 19 bases separated the two germline ends. In nucleotides, the CDR3 is TGTGCCAGCAGCCCGACGGGGATGCGGCAGAATGGCTACACCTTC. It codes for CASSPTGMRQNGYTF. Based on the CDR3 plus reference TRBV7-9 and TRBJ1-2, the full variable domain is DTGVSQNPRHKITKRGQNVTFRCDPISEHNRLYWYRQTLGQGPEFLTYFQNEAQLEKSRLLSDRFSAERPKGSFSTLEIQRTEQGDSAMYLCASSPTGMRQNGYTFGSGTRLTVV.

This rearrangement joins TRBV12-5 to TRBJ2-3; 7 bases are a match to TRBD1. This CDR3 has 15 residues. The V gene's germline CDR1 is LGHNT and CDR2 FRNRAP. V lost 3 bases, J lost 2 bases, and 5 bases stayed unmatched. DNA for the CDR3: TGTGCTAGTGGTTTAGGGACAGTTGACACAGATACGCAGTATTTT. This encodes CASGLGTVDTDTQYF.